Reported below is one TCR beta chain. What it binds is unknown. This specimen comes from a study of long-term antiretroviral therapy in people with HIV. Study-level findings and limits: Clonal populations expanded prior to ART predominated within the repertoire at all time points. Dating from about 2004 to 2018, the blood was possibly obtained under older ART regimens. CDR3 length ranges were narrower in HIV repertoires than in controls. With ART, diversity went up but was still lower than in transplant donor controls.

Investigators performed immunoSEQ version v3.0 at survey level. Clones were read by immunoSEQ multiplex PCR, and TCRdb kept only the in-frame ones, dropping some. The table includes tens of thousands of clones, roughly 80% detected once. This sample comprised unsorted PBMCs, obtained 0.7 years before starting antiretroviral therapy. The sequence was collected from a man under 40 with HIV.

DNA of the CDR3: TGTGCCAGCAGCTCCGGGCCCTACAATGAGCAGTTCTTC. Encoded protein: CASSSGPYNEQFF. The gene calls are TRBV11-3 and TRBJ2-1, with D unclear. CDR3 size: 13 residues. The V gene lost 4 bases and the J gene lost 2 bases, with 6 bases spanning the gap. Germline V gene data show CDR1 as SGHNT and CDR2 as YENEEA.